Reported below is one T cell receptor beta chain. The method was immunoSEQ multiplex PCR; TCRdb's version includes in-frame clones alone and lacks a portion of them. The sample lists roughly 35,000 clones, about four fifths seen once, with more than 2.5% in the top ten. The data are from a study of somatic mutations in cytotoxic T cells in rheumatoid arthritis. The CDR3 totals 14 residues. Trimming cost V 4 bases and J 0 bases; bases outside gene matches: 3. The germline CDR1 and CDR2 sequences are SGHAT and FQNNGV. Healthy control subjects consisted of blood donors (median age roughly 53 years, range about 20-70; over 45% female).

This receptor was obtained from a middle-aged man in good health. Sequencing was performed on CD8+ T cells sorted from blood. The chain employs TRBV11-2 and TRBJ2-7; TRBD1 matches 7 bases. The CDR3 here is CASSSTGFSYEQYF. CDR3 nucleotides: TGTGCCAGCAGCTCGACAGGGTTCTCCTACGAGCAGTACTTC.